A selection of T cell receptor beta chains follows, all from one sample in a study of cytomegalovirus exposure and HLA in healthy donors. The repertoire was sequenced with immunoSEQ multiplex PCR; TCRdb's copy has only in-frame clones and lacks some. This table has about 100,000 clones, around 80% appearing once. The sample consisted of PBMCs. The source of these receptors is a man aged 30 to 39 in good health and CMV-seronegative. The CDR3 runs from the conserved cysteine through the conserved F or W. A D gene is named only where the DNA matches it firmly. Size is stated for part of the rows, as once, few or many counts, or as a class when the clone is expanded.

v_call	j_call	clone_size	d_call	cdr3_nt	cdr3_aa
TRBV13	TRBJ2-2	few	.	TGTGCCAGCAGCTCCTTCCAGGGGACCGGGGAGCTGTTTTTT	CASSSFQGTGELFF
TRBV5-4	TRBJ2-2	.	.	TGTGCCAGCAGCTTGACCGGGACCGGGGAGCTGTTTTTT	CASSLTGTGELFF
TRBV7-2	TRBJ2-7	.	.	TGTGCCAGCAGGCCAAGCGGCACCTACGAGCAGTACTTC	CASRPSGTYEQYF
TRBV6-5	TRBJ1-6	.	TRBD1	TGTGCCAGCAGTGCCGCAGGGGGCGAATATTCACCCCTCCACTTT	CASSAAGGEYSPLHF
TRBV19	TRBJ2-1	once	.	TGTGCCAGTAGCGCGGGCAGGTACAATGAGCAGTTCTTC	CASSAGRYNEQFF
TRBV6-1	TRBJ1-2	.	.	TGTGCCAGCATGTTTGACAATGGCTACACCTTC	CASMFDNGYTF
TRBV6-5	TRBJ2-3	.	.	TGTGCCAGCAGTTACAAAGCGGCGATTCGTCTAGATACGCAGTATTTT	CASSYKAAIRLDTQYF
TRBV14	TRBJ2-2	.	TRBD2	TGTGCCAGCAGCCAAGTCGGGACTAGCGGGAGGGCAAGGTCTATTCGGGACACCGGGGAGCTGTTTTTT	CASSQVGTSGRARSIRDTGELFF
TRBV27	TRBJ2-1	.	TRBD2	TGTGCCAGCAGTTTACCCCCCGGGGGGGCGAGACAGCTGTTCTTC	CASSLPPGGARQLFF
TRBV5-4	TRBJ2-2	.	TRBD1	TGTGCCAGCAGCTCCCCGGGACAGGGGGCTACCACCGGGGAGCTGTTTTTT	CASSSPGQGATTGELFF